This T cell receptor beta chain derives from a study of blood T cell repertoires in COVID-19. Background on the study: Some COVID-19 samples were acute and others convalescent; all came from the United States, Italy and Spain. PBMCs, B-cell-depleted T cells, or T cells provided the cDNA or gDNA that made up the material.

Trimming shortened V by 0 bases and J by 3 bases, and 10 bases separated the two germline ends. CDR3 size: 15 residues. The germline V gene has CDR1 SGDLS and CDR2 YYNGEE. Authors' methods: Nucleated cell counts were estimated from reference gene primer amplification. Clones were sequenced by immunoSEQ multiplex PCR, and TCRdb holds only the in-frame ones, with some missing. V and J calls and clone size are those listed in that table; D and trimming were worked out from the DNA. The table records 100,000 to 150,000 clones, about 89% of them present only once. The sequence was collected from a man aged 45-65 years with active or convalescent COVID-19. This chain uses TRBV9 with TRBJ1-5; D is unresolved. Sequenced material: peripheral blood. The CDR3 nucleotides are TGTGCCAGCAGCGTAGATTCCAGATACAATCAGCCCCAGCATTTT. Translating gives CASSVDSRYNQPQHF.